This TCR beta chain was documented in a study of identical twins. This clonotype was found many times. Its antigen is as yet unknown. The J segment lost 10 bases and the V segment lost 4 bases, leaving 3 bases of the junction unmatched. The CDR3 totals 12 residues. Germline CDR1 is SGHRS and CDR2 is YFSETQ. With no exceptions, donors were healthy Caucasians. Findings and limits, study-wide: Low generation-probability sequences were in excess among twin-shared out-of-frame alpha sequences. Within cord blood, abundant beta clonotypes carried fewer insertions, but memory repertoires showed no such trend.

Each CDR3 protein gets one entry after TCRdb re-called the 5' RACE reads with MiXCR. Of about 430,000 distinct CDR3 sequences in the sample, roughly 18% are singletons; the top ten hold 9% to 15%. Source material: naive T cells sorted from blood. The receptor was derived from a man aged 50 to 59 in good health. The gene calls are TRBV5-1 and TRBJ2-3; 10 nucleotides match TRBD1. The chain's CDR3 is CASSRDRGPQYF. CDR3 DNA sequence: TGCGCCAGCAGCCGAGACAGGGGGCCGCAGTATTTT.